The clone carrying this TCR beta chain was recorded only once. Its antigen is still unknown. These data belong to a study of CD8 T cells in Susac syndrome. General observations from the study: In its TCR sequencing and HLA analysis, the study acknowledged that the number of individuals was relatively small.

The RNA input was roughly 0.45 to 1 ug, and it was reverse transcribed with random hexamers. Multiplex immunoSEQ PCR targeted 54 Vbeta and 13 Jbeta TCR beta segments. MiXCR, applied by TCRdb to the immunoSEQ multiplex PCR reads, yields one record per CDR3 protein. The table lists over 95,000 distinct CDR3 sequences, over 90% of them singletons. Germline CDR1 reads MNHNY; CDR2 reads SVGAGI (reference sequence). The length of the CDR3 is 13 residues. The V and J ends lost 0 bases and 5 bases respectively, with 7 bases between them. The receptor was isolated from a human donor in good health. Sequencing was performed on CD4+ T cells from PBMCs. This chain uses TRBV6-6 with TRBJ1-1; no clear D. CDR3 coding DNA: TGTGCCAGCAGTTACTCCAGTTATACTGAAGCTTTCTTT. Residues: CASSYSSYTEAFF.